These 31 T cell receptor beta chains were sequenced from one sample in a study of T cell changes during pregnancy in multiple sclerosis. Using immunoSEQ multiplex PCR, the repertoire was profiled, and TCRdb retains in-frame clones only, with some absent. This table has 75,000 to 100,000 clones, under 95% appearing once. The sample consisted of peripheral blood, taken after pregnancy. Source of these receptors: a female donor in good health, enrolled as a control in a pregnancy study.

V usage is TRBV2 and J usage is TRBJ2-5; no clear D gene. V gave up 8 bases and J gave up 5 bases, with 9 bases separating them. Germline V CDR1 and CDR2: SNHLY, FYNNEI. CDR3 length: 11 residues. CDR3 sequence reads: CASETHETQYF. In nucleotides, the CDR3 is TGTGCCAGCGAGACACACGAGACCCAGTACTTC.

This chain connects TRBV5-1 to TRBJ2-4, with 9 positions matching TRBD1. Germline assignment: CDR1 SGHRS and CDR2 YFSETQ. J lost 6 bases, V lost 0 bases, and 10 bases had no gene match. The CDR3 spans 17 residues. The CDR3 loop reads CASSLAGIRTGANIQYF. In DNA form, the CDR3 reads TGCGCCAGCAGCTTGGCAGGCATCCGGACAGGGGCAAACATTCAGTACTTC.

V is TRBV6-5 and J is TRBJ2-1, with D maybe TRBD2 (5 bases). V gave up 0 bases and J gave up 8 bases, with 17 bases separating them. CDR1 MNHEY and CDR2 SVGAGI come from the germline V gene. CDR3 length: 16 residues. For the CDR3, the DNA is TGTGCCAGCAGTTACTCGGCGGGTACCGTCGGCGATGAGCAGTTCTTC. The encoded protein is CASSYSAGTVGDEQFF.

The V and J genes are TRBV2 and TRBJ2-6; possibly TRBD1 for D (5 bases). V was cut by 6 bases and J by 0 bases, with 9 bases left in between. This CDR3 is 15 amino acids long. From germline, CDR1 is SNHLY and CDR2 FYNNEI. DNA for the CDR3: TGTGCCAGCAGACAGGTCAGCTCTGGGGCCAACGTCCTGACTTTC. Translation gives CASRQVSSGANVLTF.

The gene calls are TRBV18 and TRBJ2-3; TRBD1 is a possible D gene (5 bases). Germline V CDR1 and CDR2: KGHSH, LQKENI. The CDR3 consists of 14 residues. Trimming shortened V by 5 bases and J by 3 bases, and 12 bases separated the two germline ends. The CDR3 region is CASSTRDGTDTQYF. CDR3 nucleotide sequence: TGTGCCAGCTCAACCAGGGATGGGACAGATACGCAGTATTTT.

This chain joins TRBV5-1 and TRBJ2-1, with no clear D. With 4 bases removed from V and 0 bases from J, the gap between germline ends came to 11 bases. CDR3 length equals 15 residues. Germline CDR1 reads SGHRS; CDR2 reads YFSETQ. The CDR3 DNA reads as TGCGCCAGCAGCCTGCTCAGCGACTCCTACAATGAGCAGTTCTTC. Translating it yields CASSLLSDSYNEQFF.

The chain is built from TRBV4-1 and TRBJ2-1; TRBD2 is a possible D gene (6 bases). Trimming stripped 4 bases from V and 6 bases from J, with 16 bases between. Germline V gene lookup returns CDR1 MGHRA and CDR2 YSYEKL. CDR3 size: 15 residues. The CDR3 DNA reads as TGCGCCAGCAGCCCGTCTGGCGGGGCCTCCAATGAGCAGTTCTTC. It encodes CASSPSGGASNEQFF.

The chain is built from TRBV5-5 and TRBJ1-6; maybe TRBD1 (6 bases). CDR1 is SGHKS and CDR2 is YYEKEE in the germline V gene (reference sequence). This CDR3 spans 15 amino acids. V dropped 4 bases and J dropped 14 bases, with 22 bases sitting between them. CDR3 DNA sequence: TGTGCCAGCAGCACCCCGGGGGGGGGCGATGAGGCCCTCCACTTT. Its protein product is CASSTPGGGDEALHF.

The chain couples TRBV19 to TRBJ1-2, with unresolved D. CDR3 length equals 15 residues. With 3 bases removed from V and 4 bases from J, the gap between germline ends came to 15 bases. Germline V gene sequence: CDR1 LNHDA, CDR2 SQIVND (reference sequence). The CDR3 DNA reads TGTGCCAGTAGTATCTTCCCCGGGTCAGCCTATGGCTACACCTTC. Amino acid sequence: CASSIFPGSAYGYTF.

CDR3 sequence: CASSLAEVGQFF. The CDR3 DNA is TGTGCCAGCAGCTTAGCGGAGGTAGGGCAGTTCTTC. The chain has TRBV7-8 and TRBJ2-1, with TRBD2 as a possible D gene (5 bases). The germline V gene has CDR1 SGHVS and CDR2 FQNEAQ. V was trimmed by 0 bases and J by 12 bases, leaving 9 bases between them. The CDR3 is made up of 12 amino acids. The whole variable domain, filled in from reference TRBV7-8 and TRBJ2-1, reads GAGVSQSPRYKVAKRGQDVALRCDPISGHVSLFWYQQALGQGPEFLTYFQNEAQLDKSGLPSDRFFAERPEGSVSTLKIQRTQQEDSAVYLCASSLAEVGQFFGPGTRLTVL.

The V gene is TRBV5-6, the J gene TRBJ2-7; 8 bases agree with TRBD1. The germline CDR1 and CDR2 sequences are SGHDT and YYEEEE. V lost 2 bases, J lost 9 bases, and 7 bases stayed unmatched. The CDR3 runs 13 residues. The CDR3 sequence: CASSFDRGGGQYF. CDR3 nucleotide sequence: TGTGCCAGCAGCTTTGACAGGGGTGGGGGGCAGTACTTC.

The chain is built from TRBV6-1 and TRBJ1-5, with D unclear. CDR3 size: 16 residues. CDR1 is MNHNS and CDR2 is SASEGT in the germline V gene. V lost 2 bases to trimming and J lost 0 bases, with 11 bases between them. The CDR3 spells CASSEFGGYSNQPQHF. The DNA for the CDR3 is TGTGCCAGCAGTGAATTTGGCGGATATAGCAATCAGCCCCAGCATTTT.

In its sample, this clone was seen once. This chain uses TRBV19 with TRBJ2-1, with D perhaps TRBD2 (5 bases). Germline V CDR1 and CDR2: LNHDA, SQIVND (reference sequence). The V end was cut by 1 base, the J end by 9 bases, with 10 bases between. CDR3 length equals 13 residues. The CDR3 loop is CASSIGPGFEQFF. The DNA of the CDR3 is TGTGCCAGTAGTATAGGCCCGGGGTTTGAGCAGTTCTTC. The variable domain in full, with the rest retrieved from reference TRBV19 and TRBJ2-1, is DGGITQSPKYLFRKEGQNVTLSCEQNLNHDAMYWYRQDPGQGLRLIYYSQIVNDFQKGDIAEGYSVSREKKESFPLTVTSAQKNPTAFYLCASSIGPGFEQFFGPGTRLTVL.

The chain links TRBV2 to TRBJ1-6; 8 positions agree with TRBD1. Trimming cost V 6 bases and J 7 bases; bases outside gene matches: 5. CDR3 size: 14 residues. In germline, CDR1 is SNHLY, CDR2 FYNNEI. CDR3 coding DNA: TGTGCCAGCAGGGACAGGGACCCGAATTCACCCCTCCACTTT. It is translated as CASRDRDPNSPLHF.

This sequence joins TRBV11-2 and TRBJ2-7; the match to TRBD2 covers 8 bases. Trimming took 5 bases from V and 0 from J; bases not matched to a gene: 9. The germline V gene has CDR1 SGHAT and CDR2 FQNNGV. The CDR3 sequence is 16 residues long. CDR3 in amino acids: CASSPLAGDFSYEQYF. The CDR3 DNA reads TGTGCCAGCAGCCCTCTAGCGGGCGATTTCTCCTACGAGCAGTACTTC.

Turning to this clone: One end of the junction fails to match germline, which may point to a read error. The V and J genes are TRBV27 and TRBJ2-5, with 14 bases fitting TRBD2. The germline CDR1 and CDR2 sequences are MNHEY and SMNVEV (reference sequence). The CDR3 extends over 18 amino acids. The CDR3 region has the DNA TGTGCCAGCAGCTTATCCGGACTAGCGGGAGGAATTCAAGAGACCCAGTACTTC. Translation: CASSLSGLAGGIQETQYF.

The chain has TRBV4-1 and TRBJ1-4; 9 bases are a match to TRBD1. The CDR3 loop spans 15 amino acids. CDR1 is MGHRA, CDR2 YSYEKL, per germline. J gave up 8 bases and V 1 base, and 5 bases lay outside the gene matches. The CDR3: CASSQGSGQGEKLFF. CDR3 coding DNA: TGCGCCAGCAGCCAAGGATCGGGACAGGGAGAAAAACTGTTTTTT.

V usage is TRBV5-1 and J usage is TRBJ2-7; D is unclear. The V and J ends lost 0 bases and 3 bases respectively, with 4 bases between them. Germline V gives CDR1 SGHRS, CDR2 YFSETQ. The CDR3 extends over 12 amino acids. The DNA of the CDR3 is TGCGCCAGCAGCTTGGGCGGCTACGAGCAGTACTTC. It is translated as CASSLGGYEQYF.

The V and J genes are TRBV28 and TRBJ2-3, with TRBD1 as a possible D gene (5 bases). Looked up from germline, CDR1 is MDHEN and CDR2 is SYDVKM. Trimming cost V 6 bases and J 1 base, with 8 bases left between them. CDR3 size: 13 residues. The CDR3 region has the DNA TGTGCCAGCAGGGGGCAGGGCACAGATACGCAGTATTTT. The encoded protein is CASRGQGTDTQYF.

The chain links TRBV6-1 to TRBJ2-5, with a tentative D call TRBD1 (6 bases). The V gene lost 8 bases and the J gene lost 3 bases, with 13 bases spanning the gap. The CDR3 has 13 amino acids. Germline-derived CDR1 and CDR2 are MNHNS and SASEGT. The chain's CDR3 is CASADSPEETQYF. CDR3 sequence (DNA): TGTGCCAGCGCGGACAGCCCGGAAGAGACCCAGTACTTC.

This clone was found a few times. The chain joins TRBV6-5 to TRBJ1-2, with D perhaps matching TRBD1 (5 bases). Trimming left V 5 bases short and J 10 bases short, with 11 bases between. The CDR3 has 11 amino acids. Germline CDR1 MNHEY, CDR2 SVGAGI. The CDR3: CASSKGRDYTF. The CDR3 bases are TGTGCCAGCAGTAAAGGCAGGGACTACACCTTC.

V is TRBV6-1 and J is TRBJ2-7; 12 nucleotides align to TRBD2. Germline-derived CDR1 and CDR2 are MNHNS and SASEGT. The CDR3 spans 19 residues. Losses at the gene ends were 6 bases for V and 2 bases for J; bases not matched to a gene: 17. The CDR3 spells CASRERQGILAGGAYEQYF. CDR3 nucleotides: TGTGCCAGCAGGGAAAGACAGGGTATACTAGCGGGAGGTGCCTACGAGCAGTACTTC.

This chain connects TRBV5-1 to TRBJ1-5, with D perhaps matching TRBD1 (5 bases). Germline CDR1 reads SGHRS; CDR2 reads YFSETQ. This CDR3 region has 15 residues. V was cut by 5 bases and J by 1 base, with 13 bases left in between. The CDR3: CASRRGRESNQPQHF. The CDR3 bases are TGCGCCAGCAGAAGGGGCAGGGAAAGCAATCAGCCCCAGCATTTT.

This chain connects TRBV30 to TRBJ1-2; TRBD1 aligns across 7 bases. The J segment lost 7 bases and the V segment lost 4 bases, leaving 9 bases of the junction unmatched. This CDR3 is 13 amino acids long. Per germline, CDR1 GTSNPN and CDR2 SVGIG (reference sequence). CDR3 nucleotides: TGTGCCTGGATCGGCAGGGGGACGGCTGGCTACACCTTC. This translates into CAWIGRGTAGYTF.

The V and J genes are TRBV18 and TRBJ2-5; no clear D gene. Trimming removed 6 bases from V and 1 base from J, with 12 bases in between. This CDR3 is built from 14 residues. Germline CDR1 reads KGHSH; CDR2 reads LQKENI. This CDR3 reads CASSPRHIQETQYF. The CDR3 nucleotides read TGTGCCAGCTCTCCCCGACATATCCAAGAGACCCAGTACTTC.

Note on this clone: One junction end does not reproduce the germline sequence, and a read error may be involved. The V call is TRBV7-9, the J call TRBJ2-7; TRBD2 matches at 12 bases. There are 16 residues in the CDR3. The germline V gene encodes CDR1 SEHNR and CDR2 FQNEAQ (reference sequence). The CDR3 DNA follows: TGTGCCAGCAGCCTAGCGGGAGGGCCCTCGATGGATGAGCAGTACTTC. Its protein is CASSLAGGPSMDEQYF.

The chain combines TRBV5-5 with TRBJ2-1, with D possibly matching TRBD1 (5 bases). Looked up from germline, CDR1 is SGHKS and CDR2 is YYEKEE (reference sequence). The CDR3 covers 14 residues. The V and J ends lost 7 bases and 6 bases respectively, with 17 bases between them. CDR3 protein: CASSSGRAGNEQFF. CDR3 DNA sequence: TGTGCCAGCTCCTCAGGGCGAGCTGGCAATGAGCAGTTCTTC. The full variable domain, its missing parts supplied by reference TRBV5-5 and TRBJ2-1, is DAGVTQSPTHLIKTRGQQVTLRCSPISGHKSVSWYQQVLGQGPQFIFQYYEKEERGRGNFPDRFSARQFPNYSSELNVNALLLGDSALYLCASSSGRAGNEQFFGPGTRLTVL.

The chain's CDR3 is CASSLGLAGELFF. The CDR3 region has the DNA TGTGCCAGCAGCTTGGGCTTAGCCGGGGAGCTGTTTTTT. The J gene is TRBJ2-2, the V gene TRBV5-4; D is undetermined. The CDR3 spans 13 residues. Germline CDR1 reads SGHNT; CDR2 reads YYREEE (reference sequence). V was shortened by 0 bases and J by 6 bases, with 6 bases between the two germline ends. Combining the CDR3 with reference TRBV5-4 and TRBJ2-2 gives the whole variable domain ETGVTQSPTHLIKTRGQQVTLRCSSQSGHNTVSWYQQALGQGPQFIFQYYREEENGRGNFPPRFSGLQFPNYSSELNVNALELDDSALYLCASSLGLAGELFFGEGSRLTVL.

The rearrangement joins TRBV7-9 to TRBJ2-7; weak D call: TRBD2 (6 bases). Trimming shortened V by 3 bases and J by 0 bases, and 9 bases separated the two germline ends. The CDR3 has 14 amino acids. CDR1 and CDR2 from the germline V gene are SEHNR and FQNEAQ (reference sequence). The CDR3 sequence is CASSFGTSSYEQYF. Written as DNA, the CDR3 is TGTGCCAGCAGCTTCGGGACTTCCTCCTACGAGCAGTACTTC.

The V call is TRBV28, the J call TRBJ2-1; 8 nucleotides agree with TRBD1. CDR1 and CDR2 from the germline V gene are MDHEN and SYDVKM. Trimming cost V 6 bases and J 1 base; bases outside gene matches: 5. The CDR3 consists of 15 residues. The CDR3 DNA reads as TGTGCCAGCAGATCCGGACAGGGTTCCTACAATGAGCAGTTCTTC. This translates into CASRSGQGSYNEQFF.

To note about this clone: The junction departs from the called germline gene at one end, perhaps through a read error. The CDR3 region is CASSLADRARHSTQNF. CDR3 nucleotides: TGTGCCAGCAGCTTAGCGGACAGAGCCAGACACTCCACACAGAACTTC. The V and J genes are TRBV11-2 and TRBJ2-5; TRBD1 is a possible D gene (6 bases). There are 16 residues in the CDR3. The V gene's germline CDR1 is SGHAT and CDR2 FQNNGV.